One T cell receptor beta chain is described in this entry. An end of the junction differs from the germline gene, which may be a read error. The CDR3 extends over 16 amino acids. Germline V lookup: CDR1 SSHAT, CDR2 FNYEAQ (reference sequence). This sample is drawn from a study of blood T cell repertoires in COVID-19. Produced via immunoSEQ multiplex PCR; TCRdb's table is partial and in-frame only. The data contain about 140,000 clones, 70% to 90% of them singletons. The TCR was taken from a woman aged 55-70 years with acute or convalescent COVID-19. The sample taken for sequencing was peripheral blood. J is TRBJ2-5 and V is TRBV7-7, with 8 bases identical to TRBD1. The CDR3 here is CASSTTDRANQETQYF. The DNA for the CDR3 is TGTGCTAGCAGCACGACGGACAGGGCTAATCAAGAGACCCAGTACTTC.